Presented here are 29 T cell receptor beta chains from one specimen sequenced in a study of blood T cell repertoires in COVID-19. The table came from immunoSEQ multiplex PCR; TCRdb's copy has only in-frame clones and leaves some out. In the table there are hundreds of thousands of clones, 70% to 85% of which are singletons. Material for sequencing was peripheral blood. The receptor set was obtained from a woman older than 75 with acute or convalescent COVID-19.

The CDR3, as DNA: TGTGCCAGCAGTTACCACTTGTACAATGAGCAGTTCTTC. Protein product: CASSYHLYNEQFF. This sequence joins TRBV6-2 or TRBV6-3 and TRBJ2-1; D unclear. Trimming removed 2 bases from V and 4 bases from J, with 6 bases in between. Germline-derived CDR1 and CDR2 are MNHEY and SVGEGT. The CDR3 extends over 13 amino acids.

The CDR3 sequence: CSARLNEQFF. The DNA for the CDR3 is TGCAGTGCTAGGCTAAACGAGCAGTTCTTC. The genes are TRBV20-1 and TRBJ2-1, with D uncertain. The CDR3 consists of 10 residues. Trimming pared 3 bases from V and 10 bases from J, leaving 7 bases between. The germline CDR1 and CDR2 sequences are DFQATT and SNEGSKA (reference sequence).

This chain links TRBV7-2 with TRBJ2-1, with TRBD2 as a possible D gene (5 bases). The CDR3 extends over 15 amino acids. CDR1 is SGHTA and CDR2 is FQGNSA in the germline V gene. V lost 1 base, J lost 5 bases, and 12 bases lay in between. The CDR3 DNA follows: TGTGCCAGCAGCTTAGTTAGCGCAAACCACAATGAGCAGTTCTTC. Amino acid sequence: CASSLVSANHNEQFF.

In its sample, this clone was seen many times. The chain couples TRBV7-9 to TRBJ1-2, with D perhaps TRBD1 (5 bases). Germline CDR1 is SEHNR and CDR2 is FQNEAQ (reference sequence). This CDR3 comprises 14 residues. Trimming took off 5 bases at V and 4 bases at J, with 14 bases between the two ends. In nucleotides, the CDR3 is TGTGCCAGCAGCGGACGCCGACAGAGCTATGGCTACACCTTC. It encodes CASSGRRQSYGYTF.

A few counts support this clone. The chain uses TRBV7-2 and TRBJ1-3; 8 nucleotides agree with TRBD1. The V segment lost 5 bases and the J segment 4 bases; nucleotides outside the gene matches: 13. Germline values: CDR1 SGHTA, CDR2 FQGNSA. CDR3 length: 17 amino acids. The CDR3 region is CASSPTLRGQKGNTIYF. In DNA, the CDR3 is TGTGCCAGCAGCCCAACCCTCAGGGGGCAAAAAGGAAACACCATATATTTT.

The CDR3 coding sequence is TGTGCCAGCAGTTTAGTCGACACAATCAACACTGAAGCTTTCTTT. It encodes CASSLVDTINTEAFF. The gene calls are TRBV28 and TRBJ1-1; D call uncertain. The germline V gene encodes CDR1 MDHEN and CDR2 SYDVKM. This CDR3 is built from 15 residues. Trimming took off 2 bases at V and 2 bases at J, with 12 bases between the two ends.

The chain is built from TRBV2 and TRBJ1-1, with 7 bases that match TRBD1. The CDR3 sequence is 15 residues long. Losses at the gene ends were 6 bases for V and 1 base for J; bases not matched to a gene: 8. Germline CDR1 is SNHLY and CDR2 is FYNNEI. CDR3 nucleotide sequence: TGTGCCAGCAGACTGACAGGGATTAGGAACACTGAAGCTTTCTTT. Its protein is CASRLTGIRNTEAFF. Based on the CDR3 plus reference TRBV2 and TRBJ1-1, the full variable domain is EPEVTQTPSHQVTQMGQEVILRCVPISNHLYFYWYRQILGQKVEFLVSFYNNEISEKSEIFDDQFSVERPDGSNFTLKIRSTKLEDSAMYFCASRLTGIRNTEAFFGQGTRLTVV.

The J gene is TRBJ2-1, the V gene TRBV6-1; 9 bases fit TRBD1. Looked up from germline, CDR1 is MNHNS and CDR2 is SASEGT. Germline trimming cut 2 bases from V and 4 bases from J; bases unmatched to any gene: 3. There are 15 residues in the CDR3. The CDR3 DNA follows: TGTGCCAGCAGTGAAAGGGACAGGGCTTACAATGAGCAGTTCTTC. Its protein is CASSERDRAYNEQFF.

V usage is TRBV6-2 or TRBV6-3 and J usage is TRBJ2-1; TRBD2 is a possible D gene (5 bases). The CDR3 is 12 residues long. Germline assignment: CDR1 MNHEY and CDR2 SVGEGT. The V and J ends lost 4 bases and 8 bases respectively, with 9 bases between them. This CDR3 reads CASSFLAHEQFF. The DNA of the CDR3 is TGTGCCAGCAGTTTCCTAGCCCATGAGCAGTTCTTC.

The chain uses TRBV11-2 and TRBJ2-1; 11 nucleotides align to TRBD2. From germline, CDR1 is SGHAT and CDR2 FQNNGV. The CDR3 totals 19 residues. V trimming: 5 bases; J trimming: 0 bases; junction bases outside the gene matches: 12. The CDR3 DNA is TGTGCCAGCAGCCCTCTAGCGGGAGGACCCTTAAGCTCCTACAATGAGCAGTTCTTC. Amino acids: CASSPLAGGPLSSYNEQFF.

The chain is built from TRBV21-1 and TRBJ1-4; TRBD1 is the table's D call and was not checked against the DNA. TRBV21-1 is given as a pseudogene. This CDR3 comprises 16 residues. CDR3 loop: CASTPQGQGAHEKLFF. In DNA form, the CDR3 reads TGTGCCAGCACCCCCCAGGGACAGGGCGCCCATGAAAAACTGTTTTTT.

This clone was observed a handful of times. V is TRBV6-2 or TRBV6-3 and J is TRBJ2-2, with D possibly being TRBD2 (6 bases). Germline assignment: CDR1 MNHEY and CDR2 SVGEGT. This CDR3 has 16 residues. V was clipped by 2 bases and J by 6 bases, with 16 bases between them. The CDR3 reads CASSYTGLLSPGELFF. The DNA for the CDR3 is TGTGCCAGCAGTTACACGGGACTCCTTAGCCCCGGGGAGCTGTTTTTT.

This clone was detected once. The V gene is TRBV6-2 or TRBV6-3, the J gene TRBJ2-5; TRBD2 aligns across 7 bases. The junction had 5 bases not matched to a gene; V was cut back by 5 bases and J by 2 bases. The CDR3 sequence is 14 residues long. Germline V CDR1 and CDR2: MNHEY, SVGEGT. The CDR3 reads CASSQRGRQETQYF. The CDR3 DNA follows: TGTGCCAGCAGTCAGCGGGGTAGACAAGAGACCCAGTACTTC.

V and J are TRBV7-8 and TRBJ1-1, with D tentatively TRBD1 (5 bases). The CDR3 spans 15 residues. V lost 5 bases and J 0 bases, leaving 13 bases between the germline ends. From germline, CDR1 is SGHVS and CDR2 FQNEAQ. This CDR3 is CASSRTTVMNTEAFF. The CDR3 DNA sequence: TGTGCCAGCAGCAGGACGACAGTGATGAACACTGAAGCTTTCTTT.

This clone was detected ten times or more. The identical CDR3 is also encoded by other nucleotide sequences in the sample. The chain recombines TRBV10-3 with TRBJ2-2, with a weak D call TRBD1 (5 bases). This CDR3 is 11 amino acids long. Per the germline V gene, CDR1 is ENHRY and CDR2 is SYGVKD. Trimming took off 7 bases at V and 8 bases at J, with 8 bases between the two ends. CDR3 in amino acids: CAIKGEGELFF. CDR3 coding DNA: TGTGCCATCAAAGGGGAAGGGGAGCTGTTTTTT.

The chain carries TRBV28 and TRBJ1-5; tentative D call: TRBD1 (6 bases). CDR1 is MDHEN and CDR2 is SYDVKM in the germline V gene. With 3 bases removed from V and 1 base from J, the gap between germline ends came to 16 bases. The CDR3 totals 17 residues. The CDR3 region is CASSLNREGRSNQPQHF. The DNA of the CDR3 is TGTGCCAGCAGTTTGAACAGGGAAGGGAGAAGCAATCAGCCCCAGCATTTT.

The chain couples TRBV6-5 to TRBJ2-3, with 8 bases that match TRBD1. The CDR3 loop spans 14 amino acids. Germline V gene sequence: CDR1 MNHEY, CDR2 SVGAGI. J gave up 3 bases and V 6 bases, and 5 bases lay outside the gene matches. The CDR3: CASRIQGVTDTQYF. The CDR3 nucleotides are TGTGCCAGCAGAATACAGGGGGTAACAGATACGCAGTATTTT.

CDR3 residues: CAWRTGSTTGELFF. CDR3 coding DNA: TGTGCCTGGAGGACAGGGAGCACCACCGGGGAGCTGTTTTTT. This chain uses TRBV30 with TRBJ2-2, with 7 bases that match TRBD1. Germline V gene sequence: CDR1 GTSNPN, CDR2 SVGIG (reference sequence). The CDR3 has 14 residues. The V and J ends lost 3 bases and 4 bases, in that order; junction bases with no gene match: 5.

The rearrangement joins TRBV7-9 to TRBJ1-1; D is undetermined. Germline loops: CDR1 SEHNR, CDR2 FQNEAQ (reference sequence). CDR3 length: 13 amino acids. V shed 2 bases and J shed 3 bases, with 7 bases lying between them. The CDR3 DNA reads TGTGCCAGCAGCTTATCGGTGGACACTGAAGCTTTCTTT. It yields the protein CASSLSVDTEAFF.

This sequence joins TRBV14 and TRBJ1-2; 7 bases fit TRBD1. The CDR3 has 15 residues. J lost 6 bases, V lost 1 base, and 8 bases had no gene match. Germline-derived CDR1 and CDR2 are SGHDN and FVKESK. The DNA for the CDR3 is TGTGCCAGCAGCCAAGGGCATAGACAGGGAGATGGCTACACCTTC. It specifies CASSQGHRQGDGYTF.

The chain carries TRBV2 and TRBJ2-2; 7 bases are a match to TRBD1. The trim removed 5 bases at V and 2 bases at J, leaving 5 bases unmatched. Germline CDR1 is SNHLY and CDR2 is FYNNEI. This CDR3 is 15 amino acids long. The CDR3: CASSLGQINTGELFF. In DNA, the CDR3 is TGTGCCAGCAGTTTGGGACAGATTAACACCGGGGAGCTGTTTTTT.

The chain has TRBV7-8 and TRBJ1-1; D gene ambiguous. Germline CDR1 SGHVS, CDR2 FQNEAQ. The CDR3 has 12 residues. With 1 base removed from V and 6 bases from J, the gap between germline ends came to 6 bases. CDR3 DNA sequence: TGTGCCAGCAGCTTAGAGGGAGCTGAAGCTTTCTTT. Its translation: CASSLEGAEAFF.

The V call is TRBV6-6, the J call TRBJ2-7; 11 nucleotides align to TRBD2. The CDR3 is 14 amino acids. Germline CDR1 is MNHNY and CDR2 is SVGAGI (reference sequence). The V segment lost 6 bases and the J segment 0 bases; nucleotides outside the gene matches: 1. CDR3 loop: CASRGLAASYEQYF. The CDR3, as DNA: TGTGCCAGCAGGGGACTAGCGGCCTCCTACGAGCAGTACTTC.

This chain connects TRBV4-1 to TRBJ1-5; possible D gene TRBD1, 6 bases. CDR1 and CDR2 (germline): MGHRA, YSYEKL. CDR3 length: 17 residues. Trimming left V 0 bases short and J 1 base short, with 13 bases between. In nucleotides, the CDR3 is TGCGCCAGCAGCCAAGAGGGGGCAGGGAAAAGCAATCAGCCCCAGCATTTT. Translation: CASSQEGAGKSNQPQHF.

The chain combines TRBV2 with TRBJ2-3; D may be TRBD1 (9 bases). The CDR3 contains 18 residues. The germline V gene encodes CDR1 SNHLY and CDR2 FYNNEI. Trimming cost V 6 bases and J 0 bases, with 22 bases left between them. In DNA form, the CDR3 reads TGTGCCAGCAGCCCAGGACAGGGGCGGGGGGATAGCACAGATACGCAGTATTTT. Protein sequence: CASSPGQGRGDSTDTQYF. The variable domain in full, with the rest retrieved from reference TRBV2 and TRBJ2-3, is EPEVTQTPSHQVTQMGQEVILRCVPISNHLYFYWYRQILGQKVEFLVSFYNNEISEKSEIFDDQFSVERPDGSNFTLKIRSTKLEDSAMYFCASSPGQGRGDSTDTQYFGPGTRLTVL.

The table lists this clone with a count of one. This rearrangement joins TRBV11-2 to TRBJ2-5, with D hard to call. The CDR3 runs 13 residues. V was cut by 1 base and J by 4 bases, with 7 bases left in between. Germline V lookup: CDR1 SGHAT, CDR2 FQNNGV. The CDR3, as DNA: TGTGCCAGCAGCTTAGGTTTCCTAGAGACCCAGTACTTC. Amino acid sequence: CASSLGFLETQYF.

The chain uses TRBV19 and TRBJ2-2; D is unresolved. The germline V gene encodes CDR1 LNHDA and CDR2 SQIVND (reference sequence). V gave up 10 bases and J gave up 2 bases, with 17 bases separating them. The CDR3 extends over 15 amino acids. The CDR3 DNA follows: TGTGCCACCAGGCGAGATAAGCCTAACACCGGGGAGCTGTTTTTT. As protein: CATRRDKPNTGELFF.

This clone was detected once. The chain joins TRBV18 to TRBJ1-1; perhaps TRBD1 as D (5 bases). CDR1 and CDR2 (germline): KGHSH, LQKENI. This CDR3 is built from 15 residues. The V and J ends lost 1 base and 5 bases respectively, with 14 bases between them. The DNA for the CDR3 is TGTGCCAGCTCACCACAGTGGGCCGGGGGAACTGAAGCTTTCTTT. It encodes CASSPQWAGGTEAFF.

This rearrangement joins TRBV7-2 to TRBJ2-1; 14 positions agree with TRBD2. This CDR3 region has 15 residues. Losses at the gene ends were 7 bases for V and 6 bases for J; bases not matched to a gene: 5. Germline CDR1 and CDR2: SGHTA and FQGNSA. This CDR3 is CASTAGTSGSNEQFF. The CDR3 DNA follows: TGTGCCAGCACCGCAGGGACTAGCGGGAGCAATGAGCAGTTCTTC.